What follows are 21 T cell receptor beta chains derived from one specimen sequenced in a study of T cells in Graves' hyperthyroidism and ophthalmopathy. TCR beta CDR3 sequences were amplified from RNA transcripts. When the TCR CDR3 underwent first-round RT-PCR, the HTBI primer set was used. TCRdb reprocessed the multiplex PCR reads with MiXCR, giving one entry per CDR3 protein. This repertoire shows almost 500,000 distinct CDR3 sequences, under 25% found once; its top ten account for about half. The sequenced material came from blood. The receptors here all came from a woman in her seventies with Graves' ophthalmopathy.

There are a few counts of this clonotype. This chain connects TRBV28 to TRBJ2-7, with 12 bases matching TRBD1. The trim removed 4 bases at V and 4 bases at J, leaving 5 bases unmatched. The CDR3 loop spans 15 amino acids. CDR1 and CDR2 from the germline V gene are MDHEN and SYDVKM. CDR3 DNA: TGTGCCAGCAGTTCGGGACAGGGGGCCTTTTACGAGCAGTACTTC. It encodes CASSSGQGAFYEQYF.

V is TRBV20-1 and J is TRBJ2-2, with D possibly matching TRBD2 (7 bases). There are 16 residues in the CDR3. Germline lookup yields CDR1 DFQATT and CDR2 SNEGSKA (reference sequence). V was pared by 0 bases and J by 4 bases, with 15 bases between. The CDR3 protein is CSAREGGRVITGELFF. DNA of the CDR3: TGCAGTGCTAGAGAAGGGGGGAGGGTTATCACCGGGGAGCTGTTTTTT.

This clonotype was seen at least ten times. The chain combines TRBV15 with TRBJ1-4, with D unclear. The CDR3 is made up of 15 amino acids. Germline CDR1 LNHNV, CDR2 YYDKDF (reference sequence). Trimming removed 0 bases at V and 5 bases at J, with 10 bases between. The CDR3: CATSRDLGQNEKLFF. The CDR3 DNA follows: TGTGCCACCAGCAGAGATCTTGGGCAAAATGAAAAACTGTTTTTT. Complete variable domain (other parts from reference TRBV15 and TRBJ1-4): DAMVIQNPRYQVTQFGKPVTLSCSQTLNHNVMYWYQQKSSQAPKLLFHYYDKDFNNEADTPDNFQSRRPNTSFCFLDIRSPGLGDTAMYLCATSRDLGQNEKLFFGSGTQLSVL.

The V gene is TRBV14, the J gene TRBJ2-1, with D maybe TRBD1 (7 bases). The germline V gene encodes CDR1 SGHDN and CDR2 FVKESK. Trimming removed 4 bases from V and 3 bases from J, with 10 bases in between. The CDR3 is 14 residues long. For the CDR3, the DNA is TGTGCCAGCAGCCGGAGGGACAGCTACAATGAGCAGTTCTTC. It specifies CASSRRDSYNEQFF. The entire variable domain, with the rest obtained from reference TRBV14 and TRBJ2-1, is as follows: EAGVTQFPSHSVIEKGQTVTLRCDPISGHDNLYWYRRVMGKEIKFLLHFVKESKQDESGMPNNRFLAERTGGTYSTLKVQPAELEDSGVYFCASSRRDSYNEQFFGPGTRLTVL.

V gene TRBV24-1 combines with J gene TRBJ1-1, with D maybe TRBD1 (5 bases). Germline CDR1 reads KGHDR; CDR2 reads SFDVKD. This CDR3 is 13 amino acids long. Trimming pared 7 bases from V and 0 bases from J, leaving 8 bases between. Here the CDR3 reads CATRAGMNTEAFF. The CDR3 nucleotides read TGTGCCACCAGAGCAGGGATGAACACTGAAGCTTTCTTT.

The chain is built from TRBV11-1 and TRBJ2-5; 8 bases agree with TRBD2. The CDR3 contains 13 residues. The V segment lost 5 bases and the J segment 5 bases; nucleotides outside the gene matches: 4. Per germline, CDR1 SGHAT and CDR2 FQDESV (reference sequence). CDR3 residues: CASSQSSGETQYF. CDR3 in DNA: TGTGCCAGCAGCCAATCTAGCGGGGAGACCCAGTACTTC. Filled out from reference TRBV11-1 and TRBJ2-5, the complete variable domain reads EAEVAQSPRYKITEKSQAVAFWCDPISGHATLYWYRQILGQGPELLVQFQDESVVDDSQLPKDRFSAERLKGVDSTLKIQPAELGDSAMYLCASSQSSGETQYFGPGTRLLVL.

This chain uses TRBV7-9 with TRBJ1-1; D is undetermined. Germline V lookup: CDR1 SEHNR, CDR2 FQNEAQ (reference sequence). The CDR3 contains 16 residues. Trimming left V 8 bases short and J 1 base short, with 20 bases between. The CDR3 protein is CASRPGLVRGNTEAFF. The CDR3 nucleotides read TGTGCCAGCCGCCCGGGGTTAGTCCGGGGGAACACTGAAGCTTTCTTT.

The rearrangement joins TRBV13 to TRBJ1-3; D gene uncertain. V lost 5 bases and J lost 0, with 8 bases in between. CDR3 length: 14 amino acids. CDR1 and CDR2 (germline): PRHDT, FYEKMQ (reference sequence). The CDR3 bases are TGTGCCAGCAGCCATGTGGGCTCTGGAAACACCATATATTTT. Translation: CASSHVGSGNTIYF.

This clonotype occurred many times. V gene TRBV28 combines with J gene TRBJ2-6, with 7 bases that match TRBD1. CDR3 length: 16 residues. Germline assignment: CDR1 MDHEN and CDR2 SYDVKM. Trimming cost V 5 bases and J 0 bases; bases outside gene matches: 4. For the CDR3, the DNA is TGTGCCAGCAGTCAGCGACAGGGCTCTGGGGCCAACGTCCTGACTTTC. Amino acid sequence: CASSQRQGSGANVLTF.

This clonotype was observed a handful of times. The chain's CDR3 is CASSAQARLADDYEQYF. In DNA form, the CDR3 reads TGTGCCAGCAGCGCTCAAGCCCGACTAGCGGATGACTACGAGCAGTACTTC. The rearrangement uses TRBV5-8 and TRBJ2-7; the match to TRBD2 covers 9 bases. V gave up 4 bases and J gave up 3 bases; unmatched junction bases: 14. CDR3 length: 17 amino acids. The germline V gene has CDR1 SGHTS and CDR2 YDEGEE.

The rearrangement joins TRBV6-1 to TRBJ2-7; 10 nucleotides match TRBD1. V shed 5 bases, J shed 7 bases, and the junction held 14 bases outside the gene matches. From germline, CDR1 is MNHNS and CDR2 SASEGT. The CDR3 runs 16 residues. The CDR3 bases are TGTGCCAGCAGTAAGAGACAGGGGGCTAATAGTGTGGAGCAGTACTTC. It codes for CASSKRQGANSVEQYF.

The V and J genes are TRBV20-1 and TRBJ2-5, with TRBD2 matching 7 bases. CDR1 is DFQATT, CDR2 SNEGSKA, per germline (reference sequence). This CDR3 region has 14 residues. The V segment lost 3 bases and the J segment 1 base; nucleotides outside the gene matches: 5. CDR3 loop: CSARWWGGQETQYF. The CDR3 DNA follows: TGCAGTGCTAGGTGGTGGGGGGGCCAAGAGACCCAGTACTTC.

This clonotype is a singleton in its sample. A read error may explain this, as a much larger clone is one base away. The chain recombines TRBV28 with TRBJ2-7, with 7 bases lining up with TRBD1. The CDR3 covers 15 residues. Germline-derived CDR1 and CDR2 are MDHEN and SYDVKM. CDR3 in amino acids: CANSLIGTDSYEQYF. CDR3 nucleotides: TGTGCCAACAGTTTAATAGGGACAGACTCCTACGAGCAGTACTTC.

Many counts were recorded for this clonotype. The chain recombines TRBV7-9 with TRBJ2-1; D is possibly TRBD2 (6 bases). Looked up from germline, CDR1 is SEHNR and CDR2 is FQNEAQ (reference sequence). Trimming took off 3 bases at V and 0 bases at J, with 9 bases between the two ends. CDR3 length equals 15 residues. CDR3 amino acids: CASSFAGSSYNEQFF. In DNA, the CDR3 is TGTGCCAGCAGCTTTGCGGGGAGCTCCTACAATGAGCAGTTCTTC.

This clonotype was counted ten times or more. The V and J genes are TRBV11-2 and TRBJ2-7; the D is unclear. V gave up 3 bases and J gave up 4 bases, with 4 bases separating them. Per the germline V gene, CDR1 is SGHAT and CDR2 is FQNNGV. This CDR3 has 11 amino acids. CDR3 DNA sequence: TGTGCCAGCAGCTTCGTTTACGAGCAGTACTTC. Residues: CASSFVYEQYF.

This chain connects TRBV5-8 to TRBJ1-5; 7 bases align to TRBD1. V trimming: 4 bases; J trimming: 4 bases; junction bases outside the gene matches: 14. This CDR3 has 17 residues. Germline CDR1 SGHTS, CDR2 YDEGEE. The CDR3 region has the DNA TGTGCCAGCAGCGGTTCTTCCGGGACAGCGAATAATCAGCCCCAGCATTTT. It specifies CASSGSSGTANNQPQHF.

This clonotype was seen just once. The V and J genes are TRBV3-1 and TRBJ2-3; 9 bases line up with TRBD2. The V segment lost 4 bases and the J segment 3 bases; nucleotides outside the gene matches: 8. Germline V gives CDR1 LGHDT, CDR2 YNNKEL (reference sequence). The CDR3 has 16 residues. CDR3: CASSLTLGLATDTQYF. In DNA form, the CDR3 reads TGTGCCAGCAGCCTTACTCTGGGACTAGCAACAGATACGCAGTATTTT.

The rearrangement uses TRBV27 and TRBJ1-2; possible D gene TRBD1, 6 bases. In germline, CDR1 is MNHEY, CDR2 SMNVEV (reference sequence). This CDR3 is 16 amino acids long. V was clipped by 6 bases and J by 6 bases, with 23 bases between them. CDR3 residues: CASRAQLRLRGDGYTF. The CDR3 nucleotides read TGTGCCAGCAGGGCCCAGCTCAGGCTCAGGGGCGATGGCTACACCTTC.

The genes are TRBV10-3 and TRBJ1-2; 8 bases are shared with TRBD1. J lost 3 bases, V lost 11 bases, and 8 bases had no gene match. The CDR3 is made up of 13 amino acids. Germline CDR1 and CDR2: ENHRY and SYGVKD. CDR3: CAHRSGGDYGYTF. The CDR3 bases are TGTGCCCATCGGTCAGGGGGCGACTATGGCTACACCTTC.

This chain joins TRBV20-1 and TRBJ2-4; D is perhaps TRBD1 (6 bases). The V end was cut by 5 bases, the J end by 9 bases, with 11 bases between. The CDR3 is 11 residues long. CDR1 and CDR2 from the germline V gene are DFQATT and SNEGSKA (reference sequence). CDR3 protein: CSAPTGSIQYF. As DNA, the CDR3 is TGCAGTGCTCCTACAGGGTCCATTCAGTACTTC.

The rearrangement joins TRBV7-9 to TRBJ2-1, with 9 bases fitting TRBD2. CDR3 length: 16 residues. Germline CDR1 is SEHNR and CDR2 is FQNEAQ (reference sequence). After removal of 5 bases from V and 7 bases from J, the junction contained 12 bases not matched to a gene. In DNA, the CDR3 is TGTGCCAGCAGCACACCGGGACTAGCAAATAAAAATGAGCAGTTCTTC. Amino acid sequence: CASSTPGLANKNEQFF. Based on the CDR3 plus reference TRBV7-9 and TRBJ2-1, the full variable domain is DTGVSQNPRHKITKRGQNVTFRCDPISEHNRLYWYRQTLGQGPEFLTYFQNEAQLEKSRLLSDRFSAERPKGSFSTLEIQRTEQGDSAMYLCASSTPGLANKNEQFFGPGTRLTVL.